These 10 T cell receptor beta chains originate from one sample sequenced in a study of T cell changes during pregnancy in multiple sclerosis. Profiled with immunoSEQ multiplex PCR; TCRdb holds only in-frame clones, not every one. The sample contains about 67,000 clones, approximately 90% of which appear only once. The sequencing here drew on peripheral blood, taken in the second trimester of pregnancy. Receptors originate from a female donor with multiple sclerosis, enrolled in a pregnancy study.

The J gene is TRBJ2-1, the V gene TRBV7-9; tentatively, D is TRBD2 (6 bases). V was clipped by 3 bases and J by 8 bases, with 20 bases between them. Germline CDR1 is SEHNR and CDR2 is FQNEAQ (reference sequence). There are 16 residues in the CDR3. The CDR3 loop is CASSFSGLPSFDEQFF. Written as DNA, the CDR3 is TGTGCCAGCAGCTTTTCCGGACTACCCTCCTTCGATGAGCAGTTCTTC.

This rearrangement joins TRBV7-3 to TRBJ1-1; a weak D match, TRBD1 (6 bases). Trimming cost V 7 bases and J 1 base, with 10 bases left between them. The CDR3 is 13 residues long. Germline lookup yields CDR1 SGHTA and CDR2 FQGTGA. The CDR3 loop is CASKGDPNTEAFF. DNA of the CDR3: TGTGCCAGCAAGGGGGACCCGAACACTGAAGCTTTCTTT. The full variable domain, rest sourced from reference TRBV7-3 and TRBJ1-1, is GAGVSQTPSNKVTEKGKYVELRCDPISGHTALYWYRQSLGQGPEFLIYFQGTGAADDSGLPNDRFFAVRPEGSVSTLKIQRTERGDSAVYLCASKGDPNTEAFFGQGTRLTVV.

CDR3 residues: CASSSPGGIHGYTF. Written as DNA, the CDR3 is TGTGCCAGCAGCTCCCCAGGGGGGATACATGGCTACACCTTC. V is TRBV6-5 and J is TRBJ1-2; 7 bases map to TRBD1. Trimming removed 6 bases from V and 6 bases from J; junction bases left unmatched: 10. CDR1 and CDR2 (germline): MNHEY, SVGAGI. The CDR3 extends over 14 amino acids.

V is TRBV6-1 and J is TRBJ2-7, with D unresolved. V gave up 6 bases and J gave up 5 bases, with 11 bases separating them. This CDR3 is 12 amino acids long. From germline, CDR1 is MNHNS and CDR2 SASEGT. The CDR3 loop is CASRLHADEQYF. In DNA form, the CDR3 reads TGTGCCAGCAGGTTACACGCCGACGAGCAGTACTTC.

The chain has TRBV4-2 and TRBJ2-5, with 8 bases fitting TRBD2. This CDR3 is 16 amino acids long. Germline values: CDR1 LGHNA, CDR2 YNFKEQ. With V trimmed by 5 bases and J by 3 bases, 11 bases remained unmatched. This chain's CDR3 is CASSYYIGGAEETQYF. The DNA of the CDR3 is TGTGCCAGCAGCTATTACATCGGGGGGGCTGAAGAGACCCAGTACTTC.

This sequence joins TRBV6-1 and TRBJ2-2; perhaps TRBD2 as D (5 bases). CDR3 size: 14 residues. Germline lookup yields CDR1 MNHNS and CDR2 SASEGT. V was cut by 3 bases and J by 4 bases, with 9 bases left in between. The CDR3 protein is CASSERTATGELFF. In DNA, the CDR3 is TGTGCCAGCAGTGAGCGGACTGCCACCGGGGAGCTGTTTTTT.

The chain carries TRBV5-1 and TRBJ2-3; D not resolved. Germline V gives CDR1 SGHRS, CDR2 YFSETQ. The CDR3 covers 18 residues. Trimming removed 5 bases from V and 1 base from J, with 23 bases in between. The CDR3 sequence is CASSVREDSRVGTDTQYF. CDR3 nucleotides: TGCGCCAGCAGTGTTAGAGAGGATTCACGGGTGGGCACAGATACGCAGTATTTT.

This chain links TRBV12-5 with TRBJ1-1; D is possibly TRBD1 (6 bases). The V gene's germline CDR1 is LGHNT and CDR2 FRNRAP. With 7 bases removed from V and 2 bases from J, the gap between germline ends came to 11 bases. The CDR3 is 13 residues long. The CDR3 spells CASAVQGNTEAFF. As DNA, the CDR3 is TGTGCTAGTGCCGTACAGGGAAACACTGAAGCTTTCTTT. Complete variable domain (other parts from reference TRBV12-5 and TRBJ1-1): DARVTQTPRHKVTEMGQEVTMRCQPILGHNTVFWYRQTMMQGLELLAYFRNRAPLDDSGMPKDRFSAEMPDATLATLKIQPSEPRDSAVYFCASAVQGNTEAFFGQGTRLTVV.

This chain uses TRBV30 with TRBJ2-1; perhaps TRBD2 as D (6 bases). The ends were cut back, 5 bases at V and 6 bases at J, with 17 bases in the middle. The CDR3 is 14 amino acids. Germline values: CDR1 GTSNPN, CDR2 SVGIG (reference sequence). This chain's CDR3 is CAWEAGLGSNEQFF. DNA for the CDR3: TGTGCCTGGGAGGCGGGGTTGGGGTCCAATGAGCAGTTCTTC. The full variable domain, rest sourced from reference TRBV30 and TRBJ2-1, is SQTIHQWPATLVQPVGSPLSLECTVEGTSNPNLYWYRQAAGRGLQLLFYSVGIGQISSEVPQNLSASRPQDRQFILSSKKLLLSDSGFYLCAWEAGLGSNEQFFGPGTRLTVL.

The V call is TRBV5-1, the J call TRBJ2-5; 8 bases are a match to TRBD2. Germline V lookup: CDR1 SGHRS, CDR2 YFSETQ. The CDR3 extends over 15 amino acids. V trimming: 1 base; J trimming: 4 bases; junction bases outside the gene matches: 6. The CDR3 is CASSLPGLAGETQYF. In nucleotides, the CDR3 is TGCGCCAGCAGCTTGCCGGGGCTAGCGGGAGAGACCCAGTACTTC.